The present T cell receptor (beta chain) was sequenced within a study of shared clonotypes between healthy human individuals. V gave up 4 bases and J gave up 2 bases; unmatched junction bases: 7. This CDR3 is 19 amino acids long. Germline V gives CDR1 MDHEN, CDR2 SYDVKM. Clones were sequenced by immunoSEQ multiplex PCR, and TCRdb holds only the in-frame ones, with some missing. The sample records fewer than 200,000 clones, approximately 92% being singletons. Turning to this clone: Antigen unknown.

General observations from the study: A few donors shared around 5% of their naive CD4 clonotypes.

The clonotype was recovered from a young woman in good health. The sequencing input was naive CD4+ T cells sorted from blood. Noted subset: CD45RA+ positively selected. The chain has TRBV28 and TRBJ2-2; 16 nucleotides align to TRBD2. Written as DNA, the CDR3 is TGTGCCAGCAGTTACCCGGGACTAGCGGGAGGGAGTAACACCGGGGAGCTGTTTTTT. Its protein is CASSYPGLAGGSNTGELFF. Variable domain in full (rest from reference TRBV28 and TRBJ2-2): DVKVTQSSRYLVKRTGEKVFLECVQDMDHENMFWYRQDPGLGLRLIYFSYDVKMKEKGDIPEGYSVSREKKERFSLILESASTNQTSMYLCASSYPGLAGGSNTGELFFGEGSRLTVL.